These 23 T cell receptor beta chains share one sample of origin, sequenced in a study of T cell responses to AZD1222 COVID-19 vaccine. Clones were read by immunoSEQ multiplex PCR, and TCRdb kept only the in-frame ones, dropping some. Of about 150,000 clones in the sample, about 85% were seen once. The sample consisted of peripheral blood, taken after recovery from COVID-19. The source of these receptors is an adult who had recovered from COVID-19.

The chain combines TRBV6-6 with TRBJ2-7; 10 bases line up with TRBD1. This CDR3 comprises 15 residues. Germline lookup yields CDR1 MNHNY and CDR2 SVGAGI (reference sequence). After removal of 5 bases from V and 5 bases from J, the junction contained 9 bases not matched to a gene. In nucleotides, the CDR3 is TGTGCCAGCAGTAAAAGCGCGGGACAGGGGCACGAGCAGTACTTC. Protein product: CASSKSAGQGHEQYF.

J is TRBJ2-5 and V is TRBV5-1, with D possibly matching TRBD2 (7 bases). Looked up from germline, CDR1 is SGHRS and CDR2 is YFSETQ. V was pared by 0 bases and J by 2 bases, with 11 bases between. CDR3 length: 15 amino acids. The CDR3 nucleotides read TGCGCCAGCAGCTTGGGGCGGGGGCGTCAAGAGACCCAGTACTTC. Its translation is CASSLGRGRQETQYF.

The chain combines TRBV9 with TRBJ1-2; D remains unclear. Trimming removed 4 bases at V and 1 base at J, with 8 bases between. Germline V CDR1 and CDR2: SGDLS, YYNGEE. CDR3 size: 13 residues. The CDR3 sequence is CASSPGVNYGYTF. CDR3 sequence (DNA): TGTGCCAGCAGCCCCGGGGTTAACTATGGCTACACCTTC.

The genes are TRBV11-1 and TRBJ2-7; D gene uncertain. CDR3 size: 15 residues. V was pared by 0 bases and J by 0 bases, with 9 bases between. Germline CDR1 SGHAT, CDR2 FQDESV (reference sequence). CDR3 sequence (DNA): TGTGCCAGCAGCTTAGCGCTGGGGTTCTCCTACGAGCAGTACTTC. Amino acid sequence: CASSLALGFSYEQYF.

This chain connects TRBV5-4 to TRBJ1-2; tentative D call: TRBD1 (5 bases). Germline V CDR1 and CDR2: SGHNT, YYREEE (reference sequence). V lost 4 bases and J lost 8, with 18 bases in between. The CDR3 has 14 amino acids. CDR3 sequence (DNA): TGTGCCAGCAGCCTAACCCGGGGGGGGGACGGCTACACCTTC. Residues: CASSLTRGGDGYTF.

The chain uses TRBV3-1 (or the pseudogene TRBV3-2) and TRBJ1-5; the D gene is possibly TRBD1 (6 bases). Trimming stripped 9 bases from V and 3 bases from J, with 15 bases between. CDR1 LGHDT and CDR2 YNNKEL come from the germline V gene (reference sequence). CDR3 length equals 14 residues. As DNA, the CDR3 is TGTGCCAGGAAACGGGGACAATCCAATCAGCCCCAGCATTTT. Its translation is CARKRGQSNQPQHF.

This sequence joins TRBV7-6 and TRBJ2-3, with TRBD2 as a possible D gene (6 bases). With 6 bases removed from V and 1 base from J, the gap between germline ends came to 17 bases. Germline lookup yields CDR1 SGHVS and CDR2 FNYEAQ. The CDR3 loop spans 16 amino acids. The CDR3 nucleotides are TGTGCCAGCAGGGCTGTGGGGGGTTGGGGCACAGATACGCAGTATTTT. It codes for CASRAVGGWGTDTQYF. The whole variable domain, filled in from reference TRBV7-6 and TRBJ2-3, reads GAGVSQSPRYKVTKRGQDVALRCDPISGHVSLYWYRQALGQGPEFLTYFNYEAQQDKSGLPNDRFSAERPEGSISTLTIQRTEQRDSAMYRCASRAVGGWGTDTQYFGPGTRLTVL.

The chain links TRBV5-4 to TRBJ1-1, with TRBD1 as a possible D gene (5 bases). This CDR3 is built from 16 residues. Trimming cost V 4 bases and J 3 bases, with 19 bases left between them. The germline V gene has CDR1 SGHNT and CDR2 YYREEE (reference sequence). The CDR3 region is CASSPRRGQGYTEAFF. The CDR3 nucleotides read TGTGCCAGCAGCCCACGCCGAGGGCAGGGCTACACTGAAGCTTTCTTT.

The chain couples TRBV2 to TRBJ2-5; 7 nucleotides match TRBD2. Unmatched junction bases numbered 6, after V lost 2 bases and J lost 0 bases. Per the germline V gene, CDR1 is SNHLY and CDR2 is FYNNEI. The CDR3 is 16 residues long. In nucleotides, the CDR3 is TGTGCCAGCAGTGAAATCAGCGGGACGTACCAAGAGACCCAGTACTTC. Translated: CASSEISGTYQETQYF.

The V gene is TRBV5-6, the J gene TRBJ2-7, with 12 bases aligning to TRBD1. V was pared by 4 bases and J by 7 bases, with 9 bases of the junction left unmatched. This CDR3 is 15 amino acids long. The germline V gene has CDR1 SGHDT and CDR2 YYEEEE. The CDR3 coding sequence is TGTGCCAGCAGCGCGGGGGACAGGGGGCACGGAGAGCAGTACTTC. Protein: CASSAGDRGHGEQYF.

This chain uses TRBV7-2 with TRBJ1-2; D possibly corresponds to TRBD1 (6 bases). From germline, CDR1 is SGHTA and CDR2 FQGNSA. CDR3 size: 19 residues. V lost 5 bases and J 0 bases, leaving 25 bases between the germline ends. The CDR3 reads CASSIRGVRGENPNYGYTF. The CDR3 DNA reads TGTGCCAGCAGCATTAGGGGGGTGAGGGGAGAAAACCCTAACTATGGCTACACCTTC.

This chain joins TRBV7-9 and TRBJ1-4, with TRBD1 as a possible D gene (6 bases). Germline CDR1 is SEHNR and CDR2 is FQNEAQ (reference sequence). Trimming took 0 bases from V and 4 from J, leaving 9 bases between them. The CDR3 totals 15 residues. The CDR3 bases are TGTGCCAGCAGCTTAGCGGACAGCATTAATGAAAAACTGTTTTTT. Protein product: CASSLADSINEKLFF.

V is TRBV6-1 and J is TRBJ2-7; 11 nucleotides agree with TRBD2. Germline CDR1 MNHNS, CDR2 SASEGT. The CDR3 contains 16 residues. V shed 4 bases and J 0 bases; nucleotides not matched to a gene: 5. The CDR3 DNA sequence: TGTGCCAGCAGTGCTTCGACTAGCGGGGCCTCCTACGAGCAGTACTTC. Protein product: CASSASTSGASYEQYF.

The V gene is TRBV29-1, the J gene TRBJ1-1; TRBD1 matches at 7 bases. This CDR3 is built from 13 residues. V trimming: 6 bases; J trimming: 3 bases; junction bases outside the gene matches: 7. Germline CDR1 reads SQVTM; CDR2 reads ANQGSEA. The CDR3 sequence is CSVSTGSDTEAFF. CDR3 DNA: TGCAGCGTGTCGACAGGGTCGGACACTGAAGCTTTCTTT.

The chain carries TRBV5-1 and TRBJ1-6; D may be TRBD1 (6 bases). The V end lost 4 bases, the J end lost 9 bases, and 20 bases lay between the germline ends. The CDR3 runs 16 residues. Germline V gene data show CDR1 as SGHRS and CDR2 as YFSETQ. In DNA, the CDR3 is TGCGCCAGCAGCCACAACGGACAGTCTCCAATTTCACCCCTCCACTTT. Its translation is CASSHNGQSPISPLHF.

The chain combines TRBV7-6 with TRBJ1-4, with D possibly being TRBD1 (6 bases). CDR3 length equals 17 residues. Between the trimmed V and J ends, which lost 3 bases and 6 bases, there was a span of 20 bases. Germline V gene data show CDR1 as SGHVS and CDR2 as FNYEAQ. DNA for the CDR3: TGTGCCAGCAGCTTGGAGGGGGTCGGAGGGTATGATGAAAAACTGTTTTTT. It encodes CASSLEGVGGYDEKLFF.

The rearrangement links TRBV2 to TRBJ1-2, with a tentative D call TRBD1 (6 bases). The germline gives CDR1 SNHLY, CDR2 FYNNEI. The CDR3 is 13 amino acids. Trimming left V 6 bases short and J 3 bases short, with 11 bases between. The CDR3 reads CASSRDTDYGYTF. The CDR3 nucleotides read TGTGCCAGCAGCCGGGACACGGACTATGGCTACACCTTC.

The rearrangement joins TRBV11-2 to TRBJ1-2; D is ambiguous. The CDR3 covers 14 residues. The V and J ends lost 1 base and 4 bases respectively, with 10 bases between them. Germline CDR1 SGHAT, CDR2 FQNNGV. The CDR3 DNA sequence: TGTGCCAGCAGCTTAGTGAGCGGAAGCTATGGCTACACCTTC. It specifies CASSLVSGSYGYTF. Variable domain in full (rest from reference TRBV11-2 and TRBJ1-2): EAGVAQSPRYKIIEKRQSVAFWCNPISGHATLYWYQQILGQGPKLLIQFQNNGVVDDSQLPKDRFSAERLKGVDSTLKIQPAKLEDSAVYLCASSLVSGSYGYTFGSGTRLTVV.

This clone was picked up a small number of times. The CDR3: CASSATGFTGELFF. As DNA, the CDR3 is TGTGCCAGCTCGGCGACAGGGTTCACCGGGGAGCTGTTTTTT. J is TRBJ2-2 and V is TRBV2, with 7 bases that match TRBD1. V gave up 8 bases and J gave up 4 bases; unmatched junction bases: 7. CDR1 and CDR2 from the germline V gene are SNHLY and FYNNEI. The CDR3 is 14 residues long. Filled out from reference TRBV2 and TRBJ2-2, the complete variable domain reads EPEVTQTPSHQVTQMGQEVILRCVPISNHLYFYWYRQILGQKVEFLVSFYNNEISEKSEIFDDQFSVERPDGSNFTLKIRSTKLEDSAMYFCASSATGFTGELFFGEGSRLTVL.

This clone was observed once. The chain recombines TRBV11-3 with TRBJ2-5; D is possibly TRBD1 (6 bases). This CDR3 has 13 amino acids. Looked up from germline, CDR1 is SGHNT and CDR2 is YENEEA. Trimming took 5 bases from V and 5 from J, leaving 12 bases between them. As DNA, the CDR3 is TGTGCCAGCAGCCTGAACCAGGGGGAGACCCAGTACTTC. It codes for CASSLNQGETQYF.

The genes are TRBV5-5 and TRBJ1-1; possible D gene TRBD1, 5 bases. The CDR3 totals 15 residues. V was shortened by 4 bases and J by 0 bases, with 13 bases between the two germline ends. Germline lookup yields CDR1 SGHKS and CDR2 YYEKEE (reference sequence). The CDR3 here is CASSARTQLNTEAFF. CDR3 DNA: TGTGCCAGCAGCGCCCGGACACAACTGAACACTGAAGCTTTCTTT.

The CDR3 bases are TGTGCTAGTGTTGCGACAGGGAACTATGGCTACACCTTC. Protein sequence: CASVATGNYGYTF. The V gene is TRBV12-5, the J gene TRBJ1-2; 7 bases line up with TRBD1. The length of the CDR3 is 13 residues. Germline V lookup: CDR1 LGHNT, CDR2 FRNRAP. V lost 7 bases to trimming and J lost 2 bases; unmatched junction nucleotides: 4.

The chain links TRBV9 to TRBJ2-2, with TRBD2 as a possible D gene (6 bases). The length of the CDR3 is 15 residues. Trimming took 0 bases from V and 3 from J, leaving 9 bases between them. Germline V lookup: CDR1 SGDLS, CDR2 YYNGEE. For the CDR3, the DNA is TGTGCCAGCAGCGTAGCTGCGGGGTACACCGGGGAGCTGTTTTTT. Amino acids: CASSVAAGYTGELFF.